A selection of T cell receptor beta chains follows, all from one sample in a study of cytomegalovirus exposure and HLA in healthy donors. Profiled with immunoSEQ multiplex PCR; TCRdb holds only in-frame clones, not every one. The sample includes about 89,000 clones, about 67% of them seen just once. The sample taken for sequencing was PBMCs. Source of these receptors: a man younger than 40 in good health and CMV-seronegative. Each CDR3 is given with its conserved first and last residue. The order of the fields is clone size, D gene, V gene, J gene, CDR3 protein, CDR3 DNA. A D gene is named only where the DNA matches it firmly. Only some rows state a clone size, as once, few, many or a class for expanded clones.

abundance: NA; d_gene: TRBD1; v_gene: TRBV29-1; j_gene: TRBJ2-5; CDR3aa: CSVEPRDRAQETQYF; CDR3nt: TGCAGCGTTGAACCAAGGGACAGGGCGCAAGAGACCCAGTACTTC
abundance: NA; d_gene: NA; v_gene: TRBV6-5; j_gene: TRBJ2-7; CDR3aa: CASSYSSQTYEQYF; CDR3nt: TGTGCCAGCAGTTACTCTAGCCAGACCTACGAGCAGTACTTC
abundance: NA; d_gene: NA; v_gene: TRBV6-5; j_gene: TRBJ1-4; CDR3aa: CASSYGGHSELFF; CDR3nt: TGTGCCAGCAGTTACGGAGGGCATTCGGAACTGTTTTTT
abundance: once; d_gene: NA; v_gene: TRBV5-4; j_gene: TRBJ2-3; CDR3aa: CASSSTGTLIISDTQYF; CDR3nt: TGTGCCAGCAGCTCCACCGGGACTCTCATTATTTCAGATACGCAGTATTTT
abundance: NA; d_gene: NA; v_gene: TRBV9; j_gene: TRBJ1-2; CDR3aa: CASSEGRSGYTF; CDR3nt: TGTGCCAGCAGCGAAGGAAGGAGTGGCTACACCTTC
abundance: NA; d_gene: NA; v_gene: TRBV27; j_gene: TRBJ2-3; CDR3aa: CASRDPGGTDTQYF; CDR3nt: TGTGCCAGCAGGGACCCAGGGGGCACAGATACGCAGTATTTT
abundance: NA; d_gene: NA; v_gene: TRBV7-8; j_gene: TRBJ2-3; CDR3aa: CASSLVGVSTDTQYF; CDR3nt: TGTGCCAGCAGCTTAGTAGGAGTTAGCACAGATACGCAGTATTTT
abundance: NA; d_gene: TRBD1; v_gene: TRBV29-1; j_gene: TRBJ2-3; CDR3aa: CSYDRDSDTQYF; CDR3nt: TGCAGCTATGACAGGGATTCGGATACGCAGTATTTT
abundance: NA; d_gene: NA; v_gene: TRBV9; j_gene: TRBJ1-1; CDR3aa: CASSVNGGWNTEAFF; CDR3nt: TGTGCCAGCAGCGTCAACGGGGGGTGGAACACTGAAGCTTTCTTT
abundance: NA; d_gene: NA; v_gene: TRBV29-1; j_gene: TRBJ2-1; CDR3aa: CSVERTGNEQFF; CDR3nt: TGCAGCGTTGAGAGAACAGGGAATGAGCAGTTCTTC
abundance: NA; d_gene: NA; v_gene: TRBV12-5; j_gene: TRBJ2-1; CDR3aa: CASGLVGQGPYNEQFF; CDR3nt: TGTGCTAGTGGTTTGGTAGGGCAGGGTCCTTACAATGAGCAGTTCTTC
abundance: NA; d_gene: TRBD2; v_gene: TRBV9; j_gene: TRBJ2-2; CDR3aa: CASSARLAGVGELFF; CDR3nt: TGTGCCAGCAGCGCCCGACTAGCGGGGGTCGGGGAGCTGTTTTTT
abundance: NA; d_gene: NA; v_gene: TRBV7-3; j_gene: TRBJ1-1; CDR3aa: CASSPGWVIMNTEAFF; CDR3nt: TGTGCCAGCAGCCCCGGGTGGGTGATTATGAACACTGAAGCTTTCTTT
abundance: NA; d_gene: TRBD1; v_gene: TRBV19; j_gene: TRBJ1-1; CDR3aa: CASSIEGQGAREAFF; CDR3nt: TGTGCCAGTAGTATAGAGGGGCAGGGGGCTCGTGAAGCTTTCTTT
abundance: NA; d_gene: NA; v_gene: TRBV19; j_gene: TRBJ1-2; CDR3aa: CASSQENYGYTF; CDR3nt: TGTGCCAGTTCACAGGAGAACTATGGCTACACCTTC
abundance: NA; d_gene: NA; v_gene: TRBV7-3; j_gene: TRBJ1-5; CDR3aa: CASSETGDQPQHF; CDR3nt: TGTGCCAGCAGCGAGACAGGAGATCAGCCCCAGCATTTT
abundance: NA; d_gene: TRBD2; v_gene: TRBV5-1; j_gene: TRBJ2-5; CDR3aa: CASSATSGRSETQYF; CDR3nt: TGCGCCAGCAGCGCCACTAGCGGGAGATCGGAGACCCAGTACTTC
abundance: NA; d_gene: TRBD2; v_gene: TRBV27; j_gene: TRBJ2-1; CDR3aa: CASAGSGGRDNEQFF; CDR3nt: TGTGCCAGCGCGGGGTCAGGAGGGAGGGACAATGAGCAGTTCTTC
abundance: NA; d_gene: TRBD1; v_gene: TRBV6-5; j_gene: TRBJ1-5; CDR3aa: CASRQGNPNQPQHF; CDR3nt: TGTGCCAGCAGACAGGGGAACCCCAATCAGCCCCAGCATTTT
abundance: few; d_gene: NA; v_gene: TRBV14; j_gene: TRBJ1-2; CDR3aa: CASSQDPSEQGGVHHYGYTF; CDR3nt: TGTGCCAGCAGCCAAGATCCTTCAGAACAGGGTGGAGTGCACCACTATGGCTACACCTTC
abundance: once; d_gene: NA; v_gene: TRBV5-1; j_gene: TRBJ2-7; CDR3aa: CASSLAGAGYEQYF; CDR3nt: TGCGCCAGCAGCTTGGCAGGGGCCGGCTACGAGCAGTACTTC